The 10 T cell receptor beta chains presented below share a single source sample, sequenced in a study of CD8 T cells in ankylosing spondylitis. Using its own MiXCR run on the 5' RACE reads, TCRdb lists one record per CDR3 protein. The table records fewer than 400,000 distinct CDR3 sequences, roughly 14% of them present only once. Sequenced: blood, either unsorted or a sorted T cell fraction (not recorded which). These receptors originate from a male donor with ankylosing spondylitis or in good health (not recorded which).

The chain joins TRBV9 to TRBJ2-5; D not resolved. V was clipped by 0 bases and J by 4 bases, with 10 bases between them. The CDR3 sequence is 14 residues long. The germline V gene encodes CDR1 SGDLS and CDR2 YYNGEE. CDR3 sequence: CASSVDGRRETQYF. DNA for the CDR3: TGTGCCAGCAGCGTAGACGGGCGGCGAGAGACCCAGTACTTC.

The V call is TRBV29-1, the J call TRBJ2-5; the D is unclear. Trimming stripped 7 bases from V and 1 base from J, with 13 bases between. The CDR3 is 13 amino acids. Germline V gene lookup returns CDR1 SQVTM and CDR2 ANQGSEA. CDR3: CSAGRKVQETQYF. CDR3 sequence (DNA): TGCAGCGCCGGGCGGAAGGTCCAAGAGACCCAGTACTTC.

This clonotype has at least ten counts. CDR3 DNA: TGCGCCAGCAGCTCCGGGATTGGAAATGAAAAACTGTTTTTT. Translating gives CASSSGIGNEKLFF. This chain uses TRBV5-1 with TRBJ1-4; no clear D. V was cut by 3 bases and J by 5 bases, with 11 bases left in between. Germline V gene data show CDR1 as SGHRS and CDR2 as YFSETQ. This CDR3 is 14 amino acids long.

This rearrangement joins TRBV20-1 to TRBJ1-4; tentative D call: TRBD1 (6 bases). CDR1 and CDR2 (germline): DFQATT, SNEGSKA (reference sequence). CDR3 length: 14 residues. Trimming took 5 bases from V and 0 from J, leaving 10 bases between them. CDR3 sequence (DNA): TGCAGTGCTTTCAGGGGTCCAACTAATGAAAAACTGTTTTTT. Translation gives CSAFRGPTNEKLFF.

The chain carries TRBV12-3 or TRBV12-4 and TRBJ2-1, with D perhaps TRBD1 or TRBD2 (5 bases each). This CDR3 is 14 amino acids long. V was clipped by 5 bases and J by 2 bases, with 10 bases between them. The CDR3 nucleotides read TGTGCCAGCAGTGCCGGGGCCCCCTACAATGAGCAGTTCTTC. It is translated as CASSAGAPYNEQFF.

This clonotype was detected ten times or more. CDR3 residues: CASSPLPGEQYF. As DNA, the CDR3 is TGTGCCAGCAGCCCCCTCCCGGGCGAGCAGTACTTC. The chain is built from TRBV14 and TRBJ2-7; D is uncertain. Between the trimmed V and J ends, which lost 4 bases and 6 bases, there was a span of 10 bases. This CDR3 is 12 amino acids long. The V gene's germline CDR1 is SGHDN and CDR2 FVKESK.

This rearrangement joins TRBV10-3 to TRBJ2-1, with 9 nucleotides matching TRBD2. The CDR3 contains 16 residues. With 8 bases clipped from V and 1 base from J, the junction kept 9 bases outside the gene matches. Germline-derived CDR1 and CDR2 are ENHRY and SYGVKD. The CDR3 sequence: CAIEDERGASYNEQFF. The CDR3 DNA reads TGTGCCATCGAGGATGAGCGGGGGGCGTCCTACAATGAGCAGTTCTTC.

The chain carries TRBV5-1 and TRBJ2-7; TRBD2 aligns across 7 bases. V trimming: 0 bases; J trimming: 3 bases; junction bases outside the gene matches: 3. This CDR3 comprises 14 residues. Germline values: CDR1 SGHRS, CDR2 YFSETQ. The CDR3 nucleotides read TGCGCCAGCAGCTTGGTGGCGGGAGACTACGAGCAGTACTTC. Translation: CASSLVAGDYEQYF.

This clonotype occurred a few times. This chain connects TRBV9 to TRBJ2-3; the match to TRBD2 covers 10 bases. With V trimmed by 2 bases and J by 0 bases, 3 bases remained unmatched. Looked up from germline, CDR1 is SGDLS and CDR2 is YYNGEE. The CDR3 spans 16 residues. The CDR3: CASSVRTSGSTDTQYF. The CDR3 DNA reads TGTGCCAGCAGCGTTCGGACTAGCGGTAGCACAGATACGCAGTATTTT.

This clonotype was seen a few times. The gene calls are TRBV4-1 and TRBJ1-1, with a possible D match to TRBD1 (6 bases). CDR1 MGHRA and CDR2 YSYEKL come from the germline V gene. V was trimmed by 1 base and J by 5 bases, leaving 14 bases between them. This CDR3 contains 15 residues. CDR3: CASSQGARGETEAFF. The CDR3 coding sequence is TGCGCCAGCAGCCAAGGGGCCAGGGGAGAGACTGAAGCTTTCTTT.